This T cell receptor beta chain was profiled in a study of cytomegalovirus exposure and HLA in healthy donors. Study-wide context: The study placed about four fifths of its approximately 360 genotyped donors in the Caucasian-associated ancestry cluster.

On this clone: The antigen remains unidentified.

Per the germline V gene, CDR1 is KGHSH and CDR2 is LQKENI. The ends lost 1 base at V and 1 base at J; junction bases unmatched: 0. The CDR3 is 15 amino acids. In nominal health when sampled, donors likely had unrecorded immune exposures nonetheless. The primer mix had 60 Vbeta and 13 Jbeta primers. The protocol was immunoSEQ multiplex PCR, while the TCRdb copy is restricted to in-frame clones and leaves out a portion. The sample records 150,000 to 200,000 clones, around 87% being singletons. Study-wide results and caveats: At a 0.05 false discovery rate, a later analysis found about 17,000 TCR beta sequences to be associated with HLA alleles.

The chain uses TRBV18 and TRBJ2-3, with 9 bases lining up with TRBD2. The clonotype was recovered from a woman younger than 35 in good health and CMV-seronegative. Sequenced: PBMCs. CDR3 residues: CASSPQRGGTDTQYF. CDR3 nucleotide sequence: TGTGCCAGCTCACCACAGCGGGGGGGCACAGATACGCAGTATTTT.